This T cell receptor (beta chain) was obtained from a study of technical replicates of blood from a few donors. Generated by immunoSEQ multiplex PCR, the TCRdb table keeps only in-frame clones and is missing some. The table has about 48,000 clones, 80% to 95% seen once; the top ten hold around 4.2%. Looked up from germline, CDR1 is SGDLS and CDR2 is YYNGEE. V trimming: 5 bases; J trimming: 2 bases; junction bases outside the gene matches: 7. The CDR3 sequence is 16 residues long. The sequence was collected from a human donor in good health. Some clones in this sample may be carry-over from other donors' samples. V gene TRBV9 combines with J gene TRBJ1-5; 10 bases are a match to TRBD1. Sequences were obtained from PBMCs. CDR3 nucleotide sequence: TGTGCCAGCAGTCCCGGGACAGGGGTCGGCAATCAGCCCCAGCATTTT. It is translated as CASSPGTGVGNQPQHF.